The 29 T cell receptor beta chains below come from one sample, sequenced in a study of cytomegalovirus exposure and HLA in healthy donors. PCR employed 60 Vbeta and 13 Jbeta primers. The protocol was immunoSEQ multiplex PCR, while the TCRdb copy is restricted to in-frame clones and leaves out a portion. The table includes more than 85,000 clones, 75% to 90% detected once. The sample consisted of PBMCs. The receptors come from a man younger than 45 in good health and CMV-seropositive.

The chain joins TRBV10-2 to TRBJ2-7; D may be TRBD1 (6 bases). The CDR3 covers 15 residues. Per germline, CDR1 WSHSY and CDR2 SAAADI. V was cut by 7 bases and J by 5 bases, with 21 bases left in between. As DNA, the CDR3 is TGCGCCAGCATGGTCCCGAACAGGGCATTCGACGAGCAGTACTTC. Translating it yields CASMVPNRAFDEQYF.

V gene TRBV28 combines with J gene TRBJ2-5, with TRBD2 matching over 7 bases. The V gene end was trimmed by 5 bases and the J gene end by 5 bases; junction bases not matched to a gene: 11. The CDR3 extends over 15 amino acids. Looked up from germline, CDR1 is MDHEN and CDR2 is SYDVKM. The CDR3 DNA follows: TGTGCCAGCAGTCGGCCCGATAGCGGGTGGGAGACCCAGTACTTC. It encodes CASSRPDSGWETQYF. The variable domain in full, completed from reference TRBV28 and TRBJ2-5, reads DVKVTQSSRYLVKRTGEKVFLECVQDMDHENMFWYRQDPGLGLRLIYFSYDVKMKEKGDIPEGYSVSREKKERFSLILESASTNQTSMYLCASSRPDSGWETQYFGPGTRLLVL.

The V and J genes are TRBV5-1 and TRBJ1-1; 7 bases match TRBD1. The CDR3 contains 19 residues. Trimming took 5 bases from V and 0 from J; bases not matched to a gene: 19. CDR1 and CDR2 (germline): SGHRS, YFSETQ. CDR3 region: CASSQTGTEILSVNTEAFF. The CDR3 bases are TGCGCCAGCAGTCAAACCGGGACAGAAATATTATCAGTGAACACTGAAGCTTTCTTT.

In this sample, this clone turned up once. The chain employs TRBV7-6 and TRBJ2-5; D might be TRBD1 (5 bases). Between the trimmed V and J ends, which lost 5 bases and 4 bases, there was a span of 11 bases. The CDR3 extends over 13 amino acids. Germline V gives CDR1 SGHVS, CDR2 FNYEAQ. CDR3 DNA sequence: TGTGCCAGCAGCCAGGGCCGGCGAGAGACCCAGTACTTC. It translates to CASSQGRRETQYF.

The J gene is TRBJ1-6, the V gene TRBV18; possibly TRBD1 for D (5 bases). The CDR3 covers 17 residues. CDR1 and CDR2 from the germline V gene are KGHSH and LQKENI. The V end lost 1 base, the J end lost 2 bases, and 12 bases lay between the germline ends. The DNA of the CDR3 is TGTGCCAGCTCACCACGGGGGGGGACGGCCTATAATTCACCCCTCCACTTT. Amino acids: CASSPRGGTAYNSPLHF. Complete variable domain (other parts from reference TRBV18 and TRBJ1-6): NAGVMQNPRHLVRRRGQEARLRCSPMKGHSHVYWYRQLPEEGLKFMVYLQKENIIDESGMPKERFSAEFPKEGPSILRIQQVVRGDSAAYFCASSPRGGTAYNSPLHFGNGTRLTVT.

This clone was seen only a few times. The J gene is TRBJ2-5, the V gene TRBV6-5, with D possibly matching TRBD2 (6 bases). Trimming took 2 bases from V and 5 from J, leaving 12 bases between them. Germline assignment: CDR1 MNHEY and CDR2 SVGAGI. This CDR3 comprises 14 residues. The CDR3 region has the DNA TGTGCCAGCAGTTACACGGGACTGGTGGAGACCCAGTACTTC. This sequence encodes CASSYTGLVETQYF.

The V and J genes are TRBV5-4 and TRBJ2-7; 8 bases fit TRBD2. This CDR3 has 14 residues. CDR1 SGHNT and CDR2 YYREEE come from the germline V gene (reference sequence). V trimming: 5 bases; J trimming: 5 bases; junction bases outside the gene matches: 9. For the CDR3, the DNA is TGTGCCAGCAGGCGCGCCGGGACTAGTCACGAGCAGTACTTC. Translated, it gives CASRRAGTSHEQYF.

The chain employs TRBV7-2 and TRBJ2-5; possible D gene TRBD2, 7 bases. Trimming stripped 4 bases from V and 7 bases from J, with 19 bases between. This CDR3 comprises 15 residues. Germline V gives CDR1 SGHTA, CDR2 FQGNSA. CDR3 sequence: CASSSHGGAVTTQYF. CDR3 nucleotide sequence: TGTGCCAGCAGCTCCCATGGGGGGGCCGTAACGACCCAGTACTTC.

This clone was recorded only once. The chain uses TRBV27 and TRBJ2-7, with D unclear. Trimming left V 6 bases short and J 3 bases short, with 3 bases between. The CDR3 covers 10 residues. In germline, CDR1 is MNHEY, CDR2 SMNVEV (reference sequence). Here the CDR3 DNA reads TGTGCCAGCAGCTACTACGAGCAGTACTTC. As protein: CASSYYEQYF.

This chain connects TRBV6-5 to TRBJ1-1, with TRBD1 matching 9 bases. After removal of 6 bases from V and 1 base from J, the junction contained 0 bases not matched to a gene. Germline V gives CDR1 MNHEY, CDR2 SVGAGI. This CDR3 region has 13 residues. CDR3 sequence (DNA): TGTGCCAGCAGGGACAGGGGGAACACTGAAGCTTTCTTT. Its protein product is CASRDRGNTEAFF.

The chain uses TRBV30 and TRBJ1-6, with D perhaps TRBD1 (5 bases). Germline V lookup: CDR1 GTSNPN, CDR2 SVGIG (reference sequence). V gave up 0 bases and J gave up 10 bases, with 16 bases separating them. The CDR3 is 15 amino acids. The CDR3 region is CAWSVSLGRGSPLHF. The CDR3 DNA follows: TGTGCCTGGAGTGTATCCCTCGGGAGGGGATCACCCCTCCACTTT.

In this sample, this clone turned up a few times. CDR3 DNA: TGTGCCAGCTCACCCCGGGACAGACAGGGGTACGAGCAGTACTTC. Amino acids: CASSPRDRQGYEQYF. This sequence joins TRBV18 and TRBJ2-7; 8 nucleotides agree with TRBD1. J was trimmed by 4 bases and V by 3 bases; bases with no gene match: 8. Germline CDR1 is KGHSH and CDR2 is LQKENI. This CDR3 comprises 15 residues.

This clone was picked up a small number of times. This rearrangement joins TRBV6-5 to TRBJ1-3; D uncertain. Germline-derived CDR1 and CDR2 are MNHEY and SVGAGI. The V end was cut by 7 bases, the J end by 2 bases, with 12 bases between. The CDR3 contains 14 residues. The CDR3 spells CASTSSPPGNTIYF. The CDR3 coding sequence is TGTGCCAGCACCTCCTCCCCCCCTGGAAACACCATATATTTT.

This sequence joins TRBV7-9 and TRBJ1-2; D is ambiguous. The CDR3 covers 13 residues. Germline V lookup: CDR1 SEHNR, CDR2 FQNEAQ (reference sequence). With 4 bases removed from V and 4 bases from J, the gap between germline ends came to 10 bases. In DNA form, the CDR3 reads TGTGCCAGCAGCTCCGACATTCTCTATGGCTACACCTTC. Its protein product is CASSSDILYGYTF.

This chain uses TRBV27 with TRBJ2-5, with D perhaps matching TRBD1 (6 bases). The J call may be faulty, since TRBJ2-7 better matches the DNA end. Germline V gene data show CDR1 as MNHEY and CDR2 as SMNVEV (reference sequence). The CDR3 covers 14 residues. CDR3 in DNA: TGTGCCAGCAGTCGAGAGACAGGTGCCTACGAGCAGTACTTC. This codes for CASSRETGAYEQYF.

This rearrangement joins TRBV10-3 to TRBJ1-3; 8 bases agree with TRBD1. The V gene end was trimmed by 6 bases and the J gene end by 2 bases; junction bases not matched to a gene: 6. The CDR3 totals 15 residues. Germline V gene sequence: CDR1 ENHRY, CDR2 SYGVKD. CDR3 in amino acids: CAISDRGSAGNTIYF. Here the CDR3 DNA reads TGTGCCATCAGCGACAGGGGTTCAGCTGGAAACACCATATATTTT.

The V and J genes are TRBV10-3 and TRBJ2-7; D is unresolved. CDR1 and CDR2 from the germline V gene are ENHRY and SYGVKD. V was cut by 3 bases and J by 5 bases, with 14 bases left in between. This CDR3 is built from 14 residues. The DNA of the CDR3 is TGTGCCATCAGTGAACTTGGGTTGGGCCACGAGCAGTACTTC. The encoded protein is CAISELGLGHEQYF.

The chain uses TRBV30 and TRBJ2-5; possible D gene TRBD2, 6 bases. In germline, CDR1 is GTSNPN, CDR2 SVGIG (reference sequence). The ends were cut back, 0 bases at V and 5 bases at J, with 19 bases in the middle. CDR3 size: 16 residues. The CDR3: CAWSVHSGLILETQYF. The DNA for the CDR3 is TGTGCCTGGAGTGTACACAGCGGGCTGATACTGGAGACCCAGTACTTC.

This chain uses TRBV7-9 with TRBJ2-7, with a possible D match to TRBD2 (5 bases). This CDR3 contains 14 residues. V was shortened by 5 bases and J by 7 bases, with 18 bases between the two germline ends. Germline V gene sequence: CDR1 SEHNR, CDR2 FQNEAQ (reference sequence). The CDR3 region has the DNA TGTGCCAGCAGCCCCTCTCCGGGGTTTCGGGAGCAGTACTTC. Translation: CASSPSPGFREQYF. The full variable domain, in which reference TRBV7-9 and TRBJ2-7 provide the parts outside the CDR3, is DTGVSQNPRHKITKRGQNVTFRCDPISEHNRLYWYRQTLGQGPEFLTYFQNEAQLEKSRLLSDRFSAERPKGSFSTLEIQRTEQGDSAMYLCASSPSPGFREQYFGPGTRLTVT.

CDR3 nucleotide sequence: TGCAGTGCTCAGACAGGCTATGGCTACACCTTC. Translation: CSAQTGYGYTF. The V call is TRBV20-1, the J call TRBJ1-2; maybe TRBD1 (6 bases). The CDR3 consists of 11 residues. Germline values: CDR1 DFQATT, CDR2 SNEGSKA (reference sequence). V was pared by 5 bases and J by 4 bases, with 8 bases between.

The rearrangement links TRBV7-3 to TRBJ2-3; the D gene is possibly TRBD1 (5 bases). Trimming pared 2 bases from V and 5 bases from J, leaving 14 bases between. The germline CDR1 and CDR2 sequences are SGHTA and FQGTGA. This CDR3 region has 15 residues. The CDR3, as DNA: TGTGCCAGCAGCTTAGATGCCGGGCAGGGAGATACGCAGTATTTT. It codes for CASSLDAGQGDTQYF.

This chain links TRBV4-1 with TRBJ1-1; 7 bases align to TRBD1. V lost 1 base and J lost 6; bases outside the gene matches: 5. Germline loops: CDR1 MGHRA, CDR2 YSYEKL. The CDR3 covers 14 residues. The CDR3 region has the DNA TGCGCCAGCAGCCAAGGGGACAGCCGTCCTGAAGCTTTCTTT. This gives the protein CASSQGDSRPEAFF.

V is TRBV5-1 and J is TRBJ1-6, with 11 bases identical to TRBD1. Unmatched junction bases numbered 4, after V lost 3 bases and J lost 5 bases. In germline, CDR1 is SGHRS, CDR2 YFSETQ. The CDR3 runs 16 residues. The CDR3 loop is CASSSGTGGHNSPLHF. The CDR3 nucleotides read TGCGCCAGCAGCTCCGGGACAGGGGGTCATAATTCACCCCTCCACTTT.

The V call is TRBV21-1, the J call TRBJ2-7; the table's D gene call, TRBD1, was not cross checked with the DNA. TRBV21-1 is designated a pseudogene. The CDR3 covers 12 residues. The DNA of the CDR3 is TGTGCCAGCGGGAGACAGGGCCGCGAGCAGTACTTC. It yields the protein CASGRQGREQYF.

The rearrangement links TRBV12-5 to TRBJ1-1; D might be TRBD1 (6 bases). Germline assignment: CDR1 LGHNT and CDR2 FRNRAP. The length of the CDR3 is 16 residues. V was trimmed by 3 bases and J by 1 base, leaving 15 bases between them. CDR3 in DNA: TGTGCTAGTGGTTTTAGAACGGACAGAAGGAACACTGAAGCTTTCTTT. Translation gives CASGFRTDRRNTEAFF. Drawing the rest from reference TRBV12-5 and TRBJ1-1, the complete variable domain is DARVTQTPRHKVTEMGQEVTMRCQPILGHNTVFWYRQTMMQGLELLAYFRNRAPLDDSGMPKDRFSAEMPDATLATLKIQPSEPRDSAVYFCASGFRTDRRNTEAFFGQGTRLTVV.

The rearrangement links TRBV6-5 to TRBJ2-7; 10 positions agree with TRBD1. With V trimmed by 0 bases and J by 1 base, 0 bases remained unmatched. The CDR3 runs to 15 residues. Germline V gives CDR1 MNHEY, CDR2 SVGAGI. In DNA form, the CDR3 reads TGTGCCAGCAGTTACTCGGACAGGGGGTCCTACGAGCAGTACTTC. Its translation: CASSYSDRGSYEQYF.

This sequence joins TRBV30 and TRBJ2-1, with D perhaps TRBD1 (5 bases). This CDR3 has 16 residues. Germline V gene sequence: CDR1 GTSNPN, CDR2 SVGIG (reference sequence). The ends were cut back, 0 bases at V and 0 bases at J, with 12 bases in the middle. For the CDR3, the DNA is TGTGCCTGGAGTGTACAAAAGGGGTACTCCTACAATGAGCAGTTCTTC. The encoded protein is CAWSVQKGYSYNEQFF. The entire variable domain, with the rest obtained from reference TRBV30 and TRBJ2-1, is as follows: SQTIHQWPATLVQPVGSPLSLECTVEGTSNPNLYWYRQAAGRGLQLLFYSVGIGQISSEVPQNLSASRPQDRQFILSSKKLLLSDSGFYLCAWSVQKGYSYNEQFFGPGTRLTVL.

The genes are TRBV4-2 and TRBJ1-1, with 8 nucleotides matching TRBD1. Germline CDR1 and CDR2: LGHNA and YNFKEQ. There are 15 residues in the CDR3. The junction had 5 bases not matched to a gene; V was cut back by 0 bases and J by 5 bases. CDR3 DNA sequence: TGTGCCAGCAGCCAAGATGACAGGGGCCGGACTGAAGCTTTCTTT. Residues: CASSQDDRGRTEAFF.

V usage is TRBV19 and J usage is TRBJ2-4; 14 positions agree with TRBD2. The CDR3 contains 15 residues. The germline V gene has CDR1 LNHDA and CDR2 SQIVND (reference sequence). The ends lost 6 bases at V and 8 bases at J; junction bases unmatched: 6. The CDR3 here is CASSPTSGGADIQYF. The CDR3 DNA reads TGTGCCAGTAGCCCGACTAGCGGGGGGGCCGACATTCAGTACTTC.